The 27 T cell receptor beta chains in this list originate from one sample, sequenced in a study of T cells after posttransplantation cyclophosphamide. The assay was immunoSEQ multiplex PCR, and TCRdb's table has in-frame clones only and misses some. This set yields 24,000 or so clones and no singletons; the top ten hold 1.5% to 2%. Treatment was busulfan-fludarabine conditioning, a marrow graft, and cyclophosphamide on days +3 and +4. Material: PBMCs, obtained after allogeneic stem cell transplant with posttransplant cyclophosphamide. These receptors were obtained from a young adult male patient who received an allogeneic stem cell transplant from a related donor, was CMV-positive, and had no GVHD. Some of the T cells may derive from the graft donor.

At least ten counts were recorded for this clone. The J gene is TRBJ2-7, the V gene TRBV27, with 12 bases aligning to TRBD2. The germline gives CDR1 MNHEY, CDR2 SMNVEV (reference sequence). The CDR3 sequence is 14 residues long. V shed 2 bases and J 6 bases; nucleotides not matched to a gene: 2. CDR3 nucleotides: TGTGCCAGCAGTTTAAGACTAGCGGGAGTCGAGCAGTACTTC. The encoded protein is CASSLRLAGVEQYF.

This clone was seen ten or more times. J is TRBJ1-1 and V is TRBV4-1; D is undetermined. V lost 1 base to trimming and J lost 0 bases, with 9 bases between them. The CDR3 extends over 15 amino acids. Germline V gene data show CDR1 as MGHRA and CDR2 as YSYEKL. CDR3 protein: CASSQGSLLNTEAFF. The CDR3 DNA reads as TGCGCCAGCAGCCAAGGCAGTCTTCTGAACACTGAAGCTTTCTTT.

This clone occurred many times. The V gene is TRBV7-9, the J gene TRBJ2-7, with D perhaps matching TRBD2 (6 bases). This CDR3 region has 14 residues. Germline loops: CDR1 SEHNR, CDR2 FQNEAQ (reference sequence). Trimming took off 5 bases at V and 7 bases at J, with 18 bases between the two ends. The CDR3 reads CASSKSGTFGEQYF. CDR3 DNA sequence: TGTGCCAGCAGCAAATCCGGGACTTTTGGGGAGCAGTACTTC.

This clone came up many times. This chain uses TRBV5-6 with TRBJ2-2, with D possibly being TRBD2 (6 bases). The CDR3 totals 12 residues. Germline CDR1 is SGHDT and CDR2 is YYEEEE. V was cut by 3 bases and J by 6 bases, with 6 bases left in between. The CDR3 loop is CASSSSAGELFF. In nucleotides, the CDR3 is TGTGCCAGCAGCTCTAGCGCCGGGGAGCTGTTTTTT.

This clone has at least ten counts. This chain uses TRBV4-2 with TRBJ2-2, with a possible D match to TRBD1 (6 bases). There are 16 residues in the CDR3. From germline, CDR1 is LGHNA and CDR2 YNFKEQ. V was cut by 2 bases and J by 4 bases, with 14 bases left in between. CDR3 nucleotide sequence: TGTGCCAGCAGCCAAAGCGTGGGGGCGGGCACCGGGGAGCTGTTTTTT. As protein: CASSQSVGAGTGELFF.

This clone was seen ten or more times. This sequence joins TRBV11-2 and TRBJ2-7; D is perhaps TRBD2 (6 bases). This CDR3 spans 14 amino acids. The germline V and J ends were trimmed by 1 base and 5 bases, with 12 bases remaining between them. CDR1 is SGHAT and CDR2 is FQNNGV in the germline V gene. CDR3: CASSLVWPGDEQYF. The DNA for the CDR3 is TGTGCCAGCAGCTTAGTCTGGCCGGGAGACGAGCAGTACTTC.

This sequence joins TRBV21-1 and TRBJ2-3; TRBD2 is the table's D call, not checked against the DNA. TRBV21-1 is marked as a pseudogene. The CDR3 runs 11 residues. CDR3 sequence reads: CAGGGPDTQYF. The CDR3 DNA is TGTGCCGGGGGGGGGCCAGATACGCAGTATTTT.

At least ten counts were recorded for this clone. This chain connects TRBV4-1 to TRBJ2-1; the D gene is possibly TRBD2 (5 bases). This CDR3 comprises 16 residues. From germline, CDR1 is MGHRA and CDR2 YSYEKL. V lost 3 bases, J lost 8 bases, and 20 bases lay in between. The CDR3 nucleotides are TGCGCCAGCAGCCACACCTTACTAGAGGGTATCGATGAGCAGTTCTTC. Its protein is CASSHTLLEGIDEQFF.

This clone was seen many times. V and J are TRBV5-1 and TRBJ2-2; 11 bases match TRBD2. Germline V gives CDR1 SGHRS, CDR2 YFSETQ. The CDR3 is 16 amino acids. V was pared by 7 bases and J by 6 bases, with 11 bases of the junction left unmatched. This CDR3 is CASGRSGGAKAGELFF. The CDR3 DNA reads TGCGCCAGCGGCCGTAGCGGGGGGGCGAAAGCCGGGGAGCTGTTTTTT. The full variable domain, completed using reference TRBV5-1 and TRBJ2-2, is KAGVTQTPRYLIKTRGQQVTLSCSPISGHRSVSWYQQTPGQGLQFLFEYFSETQRNKGNFPGRFSGRQFSNSRSEMNVSTLELGDSALYLCASGRSGGAKAGELFFGEGSRLTVL.

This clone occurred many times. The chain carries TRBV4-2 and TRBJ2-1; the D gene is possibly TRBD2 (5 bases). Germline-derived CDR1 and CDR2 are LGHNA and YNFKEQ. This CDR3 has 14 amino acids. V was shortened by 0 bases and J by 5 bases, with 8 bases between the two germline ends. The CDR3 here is CASSQDPGNNEQFF. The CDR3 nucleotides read TGTGCCAGCAGCCAAGATCCGGGGAACAATGAGCAGTTCTTC.

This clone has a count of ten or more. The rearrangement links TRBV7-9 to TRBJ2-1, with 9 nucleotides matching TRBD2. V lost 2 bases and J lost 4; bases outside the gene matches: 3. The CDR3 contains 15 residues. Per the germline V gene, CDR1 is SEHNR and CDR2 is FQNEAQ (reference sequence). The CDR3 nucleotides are TGTGCCAGCAGCTTATATAGCGGGGGTTACAATGAGCAGTTCTTC. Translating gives CASSLYSGGYNEQFF. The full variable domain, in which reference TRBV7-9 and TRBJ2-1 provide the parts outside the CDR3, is DTGVSQNPRHKITKRGQNVTFRCDPISEHNRLYWYRQTLGQGPEFLTYFQNEAQLEKSRLLSDRFSAERPKGSFSTLEIQRTEQGDSAMYLCASSLYSGGYNEQFFGPGTRLTVL.

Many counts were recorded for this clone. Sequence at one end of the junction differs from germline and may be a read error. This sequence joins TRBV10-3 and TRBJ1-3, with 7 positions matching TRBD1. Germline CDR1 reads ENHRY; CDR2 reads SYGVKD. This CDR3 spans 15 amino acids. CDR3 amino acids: CAITEGQYVGNTIYF. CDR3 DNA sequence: TGTGCCATCACTGAGGGACAGTATGTTGGAAACACCATATATTTT.

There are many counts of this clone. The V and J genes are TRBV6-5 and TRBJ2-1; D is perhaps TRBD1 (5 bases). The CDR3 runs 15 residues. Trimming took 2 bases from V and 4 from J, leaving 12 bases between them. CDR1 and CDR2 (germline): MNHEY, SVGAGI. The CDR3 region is CASSYGDSPYNEQFF. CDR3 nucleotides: TGTGCCAGCAGTTACGGCGACAGCCCGTACAATGAGCAGTTCTTC.

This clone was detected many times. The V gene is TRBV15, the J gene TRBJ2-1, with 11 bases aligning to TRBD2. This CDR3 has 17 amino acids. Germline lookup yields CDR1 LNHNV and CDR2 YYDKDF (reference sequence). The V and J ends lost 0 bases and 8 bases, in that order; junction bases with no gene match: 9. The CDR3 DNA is TGTGCCACCAGCAGAGACCAGCCGGGACTAGCGGCTTATGAGCAGTTCTTC. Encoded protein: CATSRDQPGLAAYEQFF.

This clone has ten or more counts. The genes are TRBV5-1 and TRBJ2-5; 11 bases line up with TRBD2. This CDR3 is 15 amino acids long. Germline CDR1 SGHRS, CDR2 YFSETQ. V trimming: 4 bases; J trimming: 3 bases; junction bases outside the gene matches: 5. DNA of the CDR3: TGCGCCAGCAGCGTAAAGACTAGCGGGGAAGAGACCCAGTACTTC. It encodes CASSVKTSGEETQYF.

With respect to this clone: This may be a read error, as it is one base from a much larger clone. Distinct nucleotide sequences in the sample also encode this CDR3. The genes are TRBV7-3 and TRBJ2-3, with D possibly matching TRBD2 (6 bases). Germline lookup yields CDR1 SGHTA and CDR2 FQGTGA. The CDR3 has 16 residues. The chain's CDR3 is CASSSHWRGHTDTQYF. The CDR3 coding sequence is TGCGCCAGCAGCTCCCACTGGCGGGGCCACACAGATACGCAGTATTTT.

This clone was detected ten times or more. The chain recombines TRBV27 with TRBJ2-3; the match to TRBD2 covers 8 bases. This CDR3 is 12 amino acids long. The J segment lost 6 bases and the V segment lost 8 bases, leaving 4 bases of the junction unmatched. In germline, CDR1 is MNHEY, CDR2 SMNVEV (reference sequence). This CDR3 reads CASLIAGDTQYF. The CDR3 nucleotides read TGTGCCAGCCTAATAGCGGGGGATACGCAGTATTTT.

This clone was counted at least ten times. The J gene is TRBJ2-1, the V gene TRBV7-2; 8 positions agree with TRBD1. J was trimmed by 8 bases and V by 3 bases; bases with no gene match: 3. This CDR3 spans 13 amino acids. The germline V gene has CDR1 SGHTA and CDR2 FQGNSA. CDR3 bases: TGTGCCAGCAGCTTGGACAGGGTGGATGAGCAGTTCTTC. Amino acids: CASSLDRVDEQFF. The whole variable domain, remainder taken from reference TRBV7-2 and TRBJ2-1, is GAGVSQSPSNKVTEKGKDVELRCDPISGHTALYWYRQSLGQGLEFLIYFQGNSAPDKSGLPSDRFSAERTGGSVSTLTIQRTQQEDSAVYLCASSLDRVDEQFFGPGTRLTVL.

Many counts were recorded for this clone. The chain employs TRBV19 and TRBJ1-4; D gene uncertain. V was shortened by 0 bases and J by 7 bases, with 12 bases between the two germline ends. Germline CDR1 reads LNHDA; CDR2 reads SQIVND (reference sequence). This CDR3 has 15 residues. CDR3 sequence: CASSIEGPPGEKLFF. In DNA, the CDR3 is TGTGCCAGTAGTATAGAAGGCCCTCCAGGTGAAAAACTGTTTTTT.

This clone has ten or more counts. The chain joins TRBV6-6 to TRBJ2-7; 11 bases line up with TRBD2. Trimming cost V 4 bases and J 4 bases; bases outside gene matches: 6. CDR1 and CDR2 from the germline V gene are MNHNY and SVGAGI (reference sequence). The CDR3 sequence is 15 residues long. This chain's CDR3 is CASSSVSSGGYEQYF. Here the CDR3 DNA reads TGTGCCAGCAGTTCCGTCTCTAGCGGGGGGTACGAGCAGTACTTC.

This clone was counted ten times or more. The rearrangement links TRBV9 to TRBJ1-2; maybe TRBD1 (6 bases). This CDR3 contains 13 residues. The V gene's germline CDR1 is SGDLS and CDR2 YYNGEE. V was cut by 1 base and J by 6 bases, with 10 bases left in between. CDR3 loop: CASSVHQGNGYTF. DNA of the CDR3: TGTGCCAGCAGCGTACATCAGGGGAATGGCTACACCTTC.

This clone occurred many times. This CDR3 reads CASSLASRGLAYEQYF. As DNA, the CDR3 is TGTGCCAGCAGCTTGGCTTCTCGGGGTCTGGCCTACGAGCAGTACTTC. V gene TRBV11-2 combines with J gene TRBJ2-7, with a weak D call TRBD2 (5 bases). Germline V gene sequence: CDR1 SGHAT, CDR2 FQNNGV. V was cut by 3 bases and J by 2 bases, with 17 bases left in between. There are 16 residues in the CDR3.

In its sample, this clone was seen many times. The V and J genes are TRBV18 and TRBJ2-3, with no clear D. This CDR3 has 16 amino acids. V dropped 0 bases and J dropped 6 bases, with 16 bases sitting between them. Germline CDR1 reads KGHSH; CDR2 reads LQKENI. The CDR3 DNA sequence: TGTGCCAGCTCACCACCTAGGCGACAAGCTATGGATACGCAGTATTTT. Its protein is CASSPPRRQAMDTQYF.

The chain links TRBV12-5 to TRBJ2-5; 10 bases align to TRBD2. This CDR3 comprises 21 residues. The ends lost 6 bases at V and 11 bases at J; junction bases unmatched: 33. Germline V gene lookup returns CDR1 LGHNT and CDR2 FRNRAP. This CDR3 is CASGLFRPGQIAGGPVGEQYF. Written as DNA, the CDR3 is TGTGCTAGTGGCCTCTTTCGACCGGGACAGATAGCGGGAGGTCCGGTAGGGGAGCAGTACTTC.

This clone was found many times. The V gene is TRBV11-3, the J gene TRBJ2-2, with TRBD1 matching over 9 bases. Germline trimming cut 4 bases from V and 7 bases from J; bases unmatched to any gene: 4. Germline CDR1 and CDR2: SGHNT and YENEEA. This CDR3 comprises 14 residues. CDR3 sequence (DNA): TGTGCCAGCAGCTCGGGACAGGGCGGCGGGGAGCTGTTTTTT. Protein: CASSSGQGGGELFF. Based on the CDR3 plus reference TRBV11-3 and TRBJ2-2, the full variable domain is EAGVVQSPRYKIIEKKQPVAFWCNPISGHNTLYWYLQNLGQGPELLIRYENEEAVDDSQLPKDRFSAERLKGVDSTLKIQPAELGDSAVYLCASSSGQGGGELFFGEGSRLTVL.

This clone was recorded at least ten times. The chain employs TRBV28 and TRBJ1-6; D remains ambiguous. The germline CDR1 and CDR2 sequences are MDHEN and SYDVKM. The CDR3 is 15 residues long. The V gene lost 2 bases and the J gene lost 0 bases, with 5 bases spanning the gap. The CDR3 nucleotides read TGTGCCAGCAGTTTAAGTAGCTCCTATAATTCACCCCTCCACTTT. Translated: CASSLSSSYNSPLHF.

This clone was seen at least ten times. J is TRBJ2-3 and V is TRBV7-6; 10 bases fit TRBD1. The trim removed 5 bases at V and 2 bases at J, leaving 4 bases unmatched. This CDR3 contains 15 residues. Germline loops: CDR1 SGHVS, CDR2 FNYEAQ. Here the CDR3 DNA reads TGTGCCAGCAGCCCCGGGACAGGGGACACAGATACGCAGTATTTT. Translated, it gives CASSPGTGDTDTQYF.